This TCR beta chain was recorded in a study of human T cells and chemical hapten exposure. Study-wide context: The study traced per-sample TCR yield variation mainly to small differences in pooled library volumes.

From the RACE reads, TCRdb called clonotypes with MiXCR, one entry per CDR3 protein. There are approximately 90,000 distinct CDR3 sequences in the sample; roughly 8% occur only once, and 2.5% to 3% lies in the top ten. The time point: healthy volunteer bleed at 2 weeks. From whole blood left unfractionated, total RNA was extracted. V lost 5 bases, J lost 5 bases, and 10 bases stayed unmatched. CDR3 size: 16 residues. Germline CDR1 SGHVS, CDR2 FQNEAQ. This clonotype was counted between two and nine times. Its target is unknown. The study, taken as a whole, reports: Among TCRs, those above 1 in 1000 frequency were unaffected by DPC sensitization.

The sequence was obtained from a female donor in good health. Some clones in this sample may be carry-over from other donors' samples. V is TRBV7-8 and J is TRBJ1-5; 9 nucleotides agree with TRBD1. Sequenced: whole blood. CDR3 nucleotide sequence: TGTGCCAGCAGCCCTATTACGGGACAGGGCTATCAGCCCCAGCATTTT. Translated: CASSPITGQGYQPQHF.